These T cell receptor beta chains were read from a single sample in a study of T cells in Graves' hyperthyroidism and ophthalmopathy. TCRdb re-called the multiplex PCR reads through MiXCR, storing one row per CDR3 protein. This table holds approximately 410,000 distinct CDR3 sequences, roughly 15% found once. The material sequenced was blood. All receptors come from a man aged 18 to 30 with Graves' ophthalmopathy. CDR3s include the opening cysteine and the closing phenylalanine or tryptophan.

v_gene	j_gene	CDR3aa
TRBV5-5	TRBJ2-7	CASSLKLIPAGDSYEQYF
TRBV7-9	TRBJ1-1	CASSLLVGGGWTEAFF
TRBV20-1	TRBJ2-1	CSASRGLAYNEQFF
TRBV11-2	TRBJ2-3	CASSLLRPDTQYF
TRBV25-1	TRBJ1-5	CASTPLVRTAQPQHF
TRBV3-1	TRBJ1-2	CASSRDREIDGYTF
TRBV5-1	TRBJ2-6	CASSFSGANVLTF
TRBV19	TRBJ2-3	CASKVTATTDTQYF
TRBV6-5	TRBJ2-2	CASSYVVKSTGELFF
TRBV6-5	TRBJ2-2	CASSYSWVQINTGELFF
TRBV5-1	TRBJ2-1	CASSLGLAGDGYNEQFF
TRBV12-3/TRBV12-4	TRBJ2-7	CASSFYLSSERGPPYEQYF
TRBV10-3	TRBJ2-5	CAISESPETQYF
TRBV5-1	TRBJ2-7	CASSLAASATYEQYF
TRBV12-3/TRBV12-4	TRBJ1-1	CASSANREVAEAFF
TRBV27	TRBJ1-6	CASSTGQRGPLHF